The source of this TCR beta chain is a study of immune characteristics of hereditary and idiopathic chronic pancreatitis. The study in broad terms: Local pancreatic immune cells and TCRbeta repertoires were profiled in hereditary and idiopathic chronic pancreatitis and were compared with control organ donor pancreases. TCRbeta sequencing was performed on 4 or 5 control pancreases, roughly seven hereditary chronic pancreatitis pancreases and roughly 6 idiopathic chronic pancreatitis pancreases. The gDNA-based approach was chosen because it involved minimal in vitro experimental manipulation of pancreas-infiltrating T cells.

Chronic pancreatitis pancreas tissue came from patients undergoing total pancreatectomy with islet autotransplantation (TPIAT). The chronic pancreatitis patients who were included had no known history of diabetes. For TCRbeta sequencing, genomic DNA was extracted directly from bulk pancreas tissue, without T cell sorting. No particular cause of disease was identified in the patients with idiopathic chronic pancreatitis. Pancreas tissues were collected consecutively from patients and organ donors at two US centers. Receptor amplification or capture employed the immunoSEQ multiplex PCR assay. From pancreatic genomic DNA, the TCRbeta CDR3 region and adjacent sequences were amplified and sequenced. The paper's processing steps were these. Repertoire diversity was measured as a mean normalized Shannon-Wiener index, alongside productive clonality and productive rearrangement counts. The nonparametric Mann-Whitney U test was used to compare repertoire metrics between controls and chronic pancreatitis. A clonotype counted as shared when its CDR3beta sequence had identical amino acid composition and length across subjects. What TCRdb holds here is the immuneACCESS table cut down to in-frame rearrangements. Part of the clones is not present; checked against another copy, under half of the missing clones reflect an unresolved V gene, and the others are unexplained. That table supplies the V and J calls and clone size; D and trimming were determined from the DNA. This sample comprises around 9,000 clones, 70% to 80% of them detected only once. In total, the top ten clones hold 14% of the sample.

The CDR3 holds 16 amino acids from the cysteine to the phenylalanine. Only the CDR3 DNA is retained, 48 bases long and in frame from the first base. Trimming takes 3 bases from V and 0 bases from J, and the germline ends sit 12 bases apart. The germline V gene provides CDR1 WSHSY and CDR2 SAAADI. Study-wide conclusions, independent of this receptor: Chronic pancreatitis caused by alcohol use was not included in the study. Among about a dozen chronic pancreatitis patients, the number of productive TCR rearrangements showed a positive correlation with disease severity scores. Both chronic pancreatitis groups showed significantly increased TCRbeta repertoire diversity and reduced clonality versus controls. Vbeta-Jbeta gene family usage, including TRBV10, TRBV19, TRBV23 and TRBV5, differed between hereditary and idiopathic chronic pancreatitis. Because patient tissue could be obtained only at the time of TPIAT, differences in disease duration may have affected the immune findings.

This clone was detected a few times. No antigen is known for it. No much larger clone is present one base from it, and per-base qualities are unavailable. The chain links TRBV10-2 with TRBJ2-1; D gene: possibly TRBD1, on 5 matching bases. This sequence was found in a human donor with chronic pancreatitis. The sequencing sample was made of pancreas tissue with idiopathic chronic pancreatitis. The cell subset or site label, read with the paper, signifies: chronic pancreatitis without an identified cause. At the DNA level, the sequence is TGCGCCAGCAGTGACCCAGGGCTAAGCTCCTACAATGAGCAGTTCTTC. Its protein reads: CASSDPGLSSYNEQFF.